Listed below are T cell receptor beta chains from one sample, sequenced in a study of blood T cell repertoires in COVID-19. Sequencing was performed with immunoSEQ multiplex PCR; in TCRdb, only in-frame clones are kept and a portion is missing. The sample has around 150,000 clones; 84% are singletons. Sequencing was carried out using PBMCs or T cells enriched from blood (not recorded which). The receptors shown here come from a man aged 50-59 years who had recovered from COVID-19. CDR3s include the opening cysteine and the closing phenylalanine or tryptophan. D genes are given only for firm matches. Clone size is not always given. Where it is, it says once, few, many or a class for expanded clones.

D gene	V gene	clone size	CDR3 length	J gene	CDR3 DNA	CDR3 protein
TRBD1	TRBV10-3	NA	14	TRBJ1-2	TGTGCCATCAGTGATCCAGGGGGTGGGGATGGCTACACCTTC	CAISDPGGGDGYTF
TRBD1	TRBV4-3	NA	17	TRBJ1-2	TGCGCCAGCAGCCAAGGGGCCCGGACAGGGGCGGTATATGGCTACACCTTC	CASSQGARTGAVYGYTF
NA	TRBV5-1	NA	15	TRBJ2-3	TGCGCCAGCAGCTTGGGGGGAGCTAGCACAGATACGCAGTATTTT	CASSLGGASTDTQYF
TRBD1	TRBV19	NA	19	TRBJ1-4	TGTGCCAGTAGTATAGGTTGGGACAGGGGAGTCGGGGCTAATGAAAAACTGTTTTTT	CASSIGWDRGVGANEKLFF
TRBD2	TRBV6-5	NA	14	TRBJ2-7	TGTGCCAGCAGTTACGGGACTAGCTCCTACGAGCAGTACTTC	CASSYGTSSYEQYF
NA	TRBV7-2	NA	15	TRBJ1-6	TGTGCCAGCAGCTCTAGACAGCGAAATAATTCACCCCTCCACTTT	CASSSRQRNNSPLHF
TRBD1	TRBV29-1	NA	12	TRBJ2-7	TGCAGCGTTGAACGGACAGGGCTCGAGCAGTACTTC	CSVERTGLEQYF
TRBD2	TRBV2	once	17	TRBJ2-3	TGTGCCAGCAGGCCTCCGGGACTAGCTTTATTTTCGGGTACGCAGTATTTT	CASRPPGLALFSGTQYF
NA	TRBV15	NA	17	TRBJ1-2	TGTGCCACCAGCAGAGATTTCAATGCGGGCAGCTCCTATGGCTACACCTTC	CATSRDFNAGSSYGYTF
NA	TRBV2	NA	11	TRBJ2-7	TGTGCCAGCAGCGACAGATACGAGCAGTACTTC	CASSDRYEQYF
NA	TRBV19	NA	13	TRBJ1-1	TGTGCCAGTAGTTGGGGGCCTTTCTCTGAAGCTTTCTTT	CASSWGPFSEAFF
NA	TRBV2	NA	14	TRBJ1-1	TGTGCCAGCAGTGAACTAACAGCGAACACTGAAGCTTTCTTT	CASSELTANTEAFF
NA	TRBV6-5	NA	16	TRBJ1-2	TGTGCCAGCAGTTCCTCCCTTGGGGGCGCTAACTATGGCTACACCTTC	CASSSSLGGANYGYTF
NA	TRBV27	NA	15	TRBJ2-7	TGTGCCAGCAGTCTCTCGATGGGGGGTTCCTACGAGCAGTACTTC	CASSLSMGGSYEQYF
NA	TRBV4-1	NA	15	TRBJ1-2	TGCGCCAGCAGCCAGTGGAGCGGGCAGGGCTATGGCTACACCTTC	CASSQWSGQGYGYTF
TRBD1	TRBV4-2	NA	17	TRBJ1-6	TGTGCCAGCAGCCAAGATGTTACAGGGGGCTCGCATTCACCCCTCCACTTT	CASSQDVTGGSHSPLHF
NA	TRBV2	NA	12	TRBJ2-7	TGTGCCACCCGGAGGCAGGTATACGAGCAGTACTTC	CATRRQVYEQYF
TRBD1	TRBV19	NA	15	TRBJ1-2	TGTGCCAGTAGTGGCGGACAGGATCTTAACTATGGCTACACCTTC	CASSGGQDLNYGYTF
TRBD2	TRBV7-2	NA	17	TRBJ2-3	TGTGCCAGCAGCTCCCGAGCCGGGACTAGCGGCACAGATACGCAGTATTTT	CASSSRAGTSGTDTQYF
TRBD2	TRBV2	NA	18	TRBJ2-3	TGTGCCAGCACTCCTCGACTAGCGGGGAAACTTAGCACAGATACGCAGTATTTT	CASTPRLAGKLSTDTQYF
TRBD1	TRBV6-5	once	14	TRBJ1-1	TGTGCCAGCTTCCCAGGGGGGTTGAACACTGAAGCTTTCTTT	CASFPGGLNTEAFF
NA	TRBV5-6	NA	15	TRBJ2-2	TGTGCCAGCAGCTTAGGGACAAGGGGGACCGGGGAGCTGTTTTTT	CASSLGTRGTGELFF
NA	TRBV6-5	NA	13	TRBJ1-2	TGTGCCAGCAGTACTACAGGGAGCCGGCGCTACACCTTC	CASSTTGSRRYTF
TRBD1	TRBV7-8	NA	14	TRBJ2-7	TGTGCCAGCAGCTTCCGGGACAGGGGAGGCGAGCAGTACTTC	CASSFRDRGGEQYF
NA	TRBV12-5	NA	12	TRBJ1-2	TGTGCTAGTGGTTTAGAGGTCGGCGGCTACACCTTC	CASGLEVGGYTF
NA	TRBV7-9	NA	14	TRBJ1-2	TGTGCCACCGGAGGAGGGGCGGAGAACTATGGCTACACCTTC	CATGGGAENYGYTF
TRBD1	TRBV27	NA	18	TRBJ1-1	TGTGCCAGCAGACCCCCTGGGGGACAGGGGACCGTGAACACTGAAGCTTTCTTT	CASRPPGGQGTVNTEAFF
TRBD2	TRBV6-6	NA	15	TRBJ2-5	TGTGCCAGCAGTTACCAGCGGGGGGGAGGTGAGACCCAGTACTTC	CASSYQRGGGETQYF
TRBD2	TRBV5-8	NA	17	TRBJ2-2	TGTGCCAGCAGCTTGGTATTACTAGCGGCGGGCACCGGGGAGCTGTTTTTT	CASSLVLLAAGTGELFF